These 8 T cell receptor beta chains came from one sample sequenced in a study of identifying expanded T cells in peripheral blood. TCRdb's table, derived via immunoSEQ multiplex PCR, lists solely in-frame clones and lacks some. The sample has some 78,000 clones, 84% seen once; the top ten hold 15% to 20%. The sequencing sample was made of blood. The receptor source for this set is a person aged 18 to 75 in good health.

This sequence joins TRBV6-1 and TRBJ2-7, with D uncertain. Germline V gene data show CDR1 as MNHNS and CDR2 as SASEGT. Trimming pared 4 bases from V and 4 bases from J, leaving 5 bases between. The CDR3 totals 11 residues. CDR3 in DNA: TGTGCCAGCAGTGCCAAGTACGAGCAGTACTTC. Encoded protein: CASSAKYEQYF.

This clone was seen a few times. The chain uses TRBV27 and TRBJ1-5; D might be TRBD1 (5 bases). This CDR3 spans 15 amino acids. V was pared by 7 bases and J by 9 bases, with 22 bases between. From germline, CDR1 is MNHEY and CDR2 SMNVEV (reference sequence). The CDR3 region is CASTTSRDGGRPQHF. The CDR3 nucleotides are TGTGCCAGCACCACCTCCCGGGACGGAGGGCGGCCCCAGCATTTT.

The chain couples TRBV28 to TRBJ1-1, with D possibly TRBD1 on 6 matching bases. V gave up 7 bases and J gave up 4 bases, with 16 bases separating them. There are 14 residues in the CDR3. The germline gives CDR1 MDHEN, CDR2 SYDVKM. The DNA for the CDR3 is TGTGCCAGCATGTTTGGGGGGGCGAGCACTGAAGCTTTCTTT. Translated: CASMFGGASTEAFF.

The chain has TRBV19 and TRBJ1-1, with D tentatively TRBD1 (6 bases). Germline V gene data show CDR1 as LNHDA and CDR2 as SQIVND (reference sequence). This CDR3 spans 14 amino acids. V lost 2 bases and J 9 bases, leaving 16 bases between the germline ends. The CDR3 DNA is TGTGCCAGTAGTATAAACTCCGACAGGCAGAAAGCTTTCTTT. Translation: CASSINSDRQKAFF.

The V gene is TRBV7-8, the J gene TRBJ2-3; D not resolved. This CDR3 spans 17 amino acids. Germline-derived CDR1 and CDR2 are SGHVS and FQNEAQ. V lost 1 base and J lost 1, with 15 bases in between. The CDR3 loop reads CASSLELGGEGTDTQYF. CDR3 DNA sequence: TGTGCCAGCAGCTTAGAGCTGGGCGGAGAGGGCACAGATACGCAGTATTTT.

The chain carries TRBV18 and TRBJ2-6; possible D gene TRBD2, 6 bases. The CDR3 is 18 amino acids. The germline CDR1 and CDR2 sequences are KGHSH and LQKENI. V was cut by 2 bases and J by 1 base, with 15 bases left in between. The CDR3 sequence is CASSPGDSFLSGANVLTF. The CDR3 coding sequence is TGTGCCAGCTCACCAGGGGACTCTTTTTTATCTGGGGCCAACGTCCTGACTTTC. The full variable domain, its missing parts supplied by reference TRBV18 and TRBJ2-6, is NAGVMQNPRHLVRRRGQEARLRCSPMKGHSHVYWYRQLPEEGLKFMVYLQKENIIDESGMPKERFSAEFPKEGPSILRIQQVVRGDSAAYFCASSPGDSFLSGANVLTFGAGSRLTVL.

This chain uses TRBV4-3 with TRBJ2-5; 8 bases are shared with TRBD2. CDR1 is LGHNA and CDR2 is YSLEER in the germline V gene. This CDR3 is 16 amino acids long. Losses at the gene ends were 4 bases for V and 3 bases for J; bases not matched to a gene: 10. The CDR3 protein is CASSLVRDSGKETQYF. For the CDR3, the DNA is TGCGCCAGCAGCCTTGTTAGGGATAGCGGGAAAGAGACCCAGTACTTC.

In nucleotides, the CDR3 is TGTGCCAGCAACGGGGGGCTAGCGGGAGTTTGGGCAGATACGCAGTATTTT. Amino acids: CASNGGLAGVWADTQYF. This chain uses TRBV5-6 with TRBJ2-3, with 10 bases aligning to TRBD2. Trimming removed 6 bases from V and 4 bases from J; junction bases left unmatched: 14. The CDR3 sequence is 17 residues long. Germline CDR1 and CDR2: SGHDT and YYEEEE.